These 11 T cell receptor beta chains came from one sample sequenced in a study of blood T cell repertoires in COVID-19. Using immunoSEQ multiplex PCR, the repertoire was profiled, and TCRdb retains in-frame clones only, with some absent. The sample has roughly 130,000 clones; 90% are singletons. The sample taken for sequencing was peripheral blood. All receptors derive from a man aged 55 to 70 with COVID-19, enrolled during active disease.

The chain carries TRBV11-2 and TRBJ1-1, with D possibly TRBD1 on 6 matching bases. CDR1 and CDR2 (germline): SGHAT, FQNNGV. The CDR3 length is 14 residues. Trimming removed 5 bases at V and 5 bases at J, with 15 bases between. In DNA form, the CDR3 reads TGTGCCAGCAGCAATACGCAGGGGTGGACTGAAGCTTTCTTT. It is translated as CASSNTQGWTEAFF.

The chain uses TRBV3-1 (or the pseudogene TRBV3-2) and TRBJ1-4; no clear D gene. Germline assignment: CDR1 LGHDT and CDR2 YNNKEL (reference sequence). Trimming removed 1 base at V and 8 bases at J, with 8 bases between. This CDR3 comprises 13 residues. CDR3 in amino acids: CASSQGLREKLFF. The CDR3 DNA is TGTGCCAGCAGCCAAGGCCTGCGGGAAAAACTGTTTTTT.

The rearrangement links TRBV7-2 to TRBJ2-2; 9 nucleotides match TRBD1. Germline trimming cut 2 bases from V and 2 bases from J; bases unmatched to any gene: 12. Germline V gene data show CDR1 as SGHTA and CDR2 as FQGNSA. This CDR3 has 19 residues. The CDR3 region is CASSLSHAGTGRNTGELFF. CDR3 nucleotides: TGTGCCAGCAGCTTATCACATGCCGGGACAGGGAGAAACACCGGGGAGCTGTTTTTT.

This chain joins TRBV9 and TRBJ1-4; D is undetermined. This CDR3 has 15 amino acids. Between the trimmed V and J ends, which lost 0 bases and 8 bases, there was a span of 14 bases. Germline lookup yields CDR1 SGDLS and CDR2 YYNGEE. The CDR3 protein is CASSVAVAAQEKLFF. CDR3 bases: TGTGCCAGCAGCGTAGCGGTGGCAGCGCAAGAAAAACTGTTTTTT.

The J gene is TRBJ1-6, the V gene TRBV6-5, with 11 bases fitting TRBD1. V shed 4 bases, J shed 13 bases, and the junction held 6 bases outside the gene matches. The germline CDR1 and CDR2 sequences are MNHEY and SVGAGI. The CDR3 loop spans 14 amino acids. This CDR3 is CASSSRTGGAPLHF. The CDR3 nucleotides read TGTGCCAGCAGTTCCCGGACAGGGGGCGCCCCCCTCCACTTT.

CDR3 bases: TGTGCCTGGAGTAGCCCGACAGGGGGCAGGACTGAAGCTTTCTTT. Its translation: CAWSSPTGGRTEAFF. The V call is TRBV30, the J call TRBJ1-1, with 10 bases fitting TRBD1. After removal of 2 bases from V and 5 bases from J, the junction contained 8 bases not matched to a gene. CDR3 length: 15 amino acids. The germline gives CDR1 GTSNPN, CDR2 SVGIG (reference sequence).

J is TRBJ1-2 and V is TRBV6-4; 7 bases map to TRBD1. The CDR3 is made up of 15 amino acids. Germline V gene sequence: CDR1 MRHNA, CDR2 SNTAGT. Unmatched junction bases numbered 11, after V lost 6 bases and J lost 4 bases. The CDR3 sequence is CASSPGGGDAYGYTF. The CDR3 bases are TGTGCCAGCAGCCCAGGAGGGGGCGATGCCTATGGCTACACCTTC.

This rearrangement joins TRBV24-1 to TRBJ2-7; D may be TRBD1 (5 bases). Germline V gene data show CDR1 as KGHDR and CDR2 as SFDVKD. V shed 0 bases and J shed 3 bases, with 8 bases lying between them. This CDR3 is built from 14 residues. In DNA form, the CDR3 reads TGTGCCACCAGTGATTTGCAAAGGGGCTACGAGCAGTACTTC. Translating it yields CATSDLQRGYEQYF.

The chain combines TRBV7-6 with TRBJ2-7; 10 nucleotides line up with TRBD1. The length of the CDR3 is 16 residues. Trimming at V came to 1 base and at J to 2 bases, leaving 5 bases not matched to a gene. From germline, CDR1 is SGHVS and CDR2 FNYEAQ. CDR3 region: CASSLVPGQGPYEQYF. CDR3 DNA: TGTGCCAGCAGCTTAGTCCCGGGACAGGGGCCCTACGAGCAGTACTTC. Based on the CDR3 plus reference TRBV7-6 and TRBJ2-7, the full variable domain is GAGVSQSPRYKVTKRGQDVALRCDPISGHVSLYWYRQALGQGPEFLTYFNYEAQQDKSGLPNDRFSAERPEGSISTLTIQRTEQRDSAMYRCASSLVPGQGPYEQYFGPGTRLTVT.

This sequence joins TRBV6-5 and TRBJ2-7; D unresolved. This CDR3 spans 10 amino acids. Between the trimmed V and J ends, which lost 7 bases and 7 bases, there was a span of 8 bases. Germline values: CDR1 MNHEY, CDR2 SVGAGI. CDR3 sequence reads: CASTLTEQYF. CDR3 DNA sequence: TGTGCCAGCACCTTGACAGAGCAGTACTTC.

The chain has TRBV6-5 and TRBJ1-2; TRBD1 might be the D (6 bases). V lost 6 bases, J lost 4 bases, and 9 bases lay in between. The CDR3 covers 12 residues. Germline V gives CDR1 MNHEY, CDR2 SVGAGI. The CDR3 loop reads CASSGQSYGYTF. The CDR3 region has the DNA TGTGCCAGCAGCGGACAGTCCTATGGCTACACCTTC.